What follows are 8 T cell receptor beta chains derived from one specimen sequenced in a study. TCRdb called the 5' RACE reads again in MiXCR, with one record for every CDR3 protein. This table has tens of thousands of distinct CDR3 sequences, around 26% appearing once. The sequencing input was naive CD4+ T cells sorted from blood. As to subset: naive CD4+ T cells, CD4+CD45RA+CD25-. The receptors were gathered from a female donor with breast cancer.

This clonotype was counted between two and nine times. The CDR3 loop is CASRKDRGHGDGYTF. CDR3 nucleotides: TGTGCCAGCAGAAAGGACAGGGGGCATGGCGATGGCTACACCTTC. The chain joins TRBV28 to TRBJ1-2, with 11 positions matching TRBD1. Looked up from germline, CDR1 is MDHEN and CDR2 is SYDVKM. After removal of 6 bases from V and 6 bases from J, the junction contained 9 bases not matched to a gene. There are 15 residues in the CDR3.

This clonotype was seen a handful of times. V and J are TRBV12-3 or TRBV12-4 and TRBJ2-7; TRBD1 or TRBD2 may be the D gene (5 bases each). This CDR3 is built from 14 residues. V lost 5 bases and J lost 3, with 14 bases in between. The CDR3 DNA reads as TGTGCCAGCAGTCTAGGGGAGTTGAGCTACGAGCAGTACTTC. This gives the protein CASSLGELSYEQYF.

The rearrangement joins TRBV9 to TRBJ2-3; D is undetermined. The CDR3 is 13 amino acids. Looked up from germline, CDR1 is SGDLS and CDR2 is YYNGEE. V was cut by 4 bases and J by 2 bases, with 8 bases left in between. The CDR3, as DNA: TGTGCCAGCAGCACCTACAACACAGATACGCAGTATTTT. Its translation is CASSTYNTDTQYF.

This clonotype appeared a few times. This chain uses TRBV5-1 with TRBJ2-1, with 9 nucleotides matching TRBD1. The V gene end was trimmed by 7 bases and the J gene end by 7 bases; junction bases not matched to a gene: 6. This CDR3 contains 13 residues. Looked up from germline, CDR1 is SGHRS and CDR2 is YFSETQ. The CDR3 nucleotides are TGCGCCAGCGGGGGGACAGGGCGGAATGAGCAGTTCTTC. Amino acid sequence: CASGGTGRNEQFF.

This chain uses TRBV12-3 or TRBV12-4 with TRBJ2-5; the D call may be TRBD1 or TRBD2 (5 bases each). The CDR3 sequence is 13 residues long. V gave up 6 bases and J gave up 5 bases, with 13 bases separating them. CDR3: CASSRGLDETQYF. The CDR3 DNA follows: TGTGCCAGCAGCCGGGGCCTAGACGAGACCCAGTACTTC.

This clonotype has a count of ten or more. This chain connects TRBV6-1 to TRBJ1-5, with 8 positions matching TRBD1. V gave up 5 bases and J gave up 4 bases; unmatched junction bases: 7. The CDR3 is made up of 15 amino acids. CDR1 and CDR2 (germline): MNHNS, SASEGT. This chain's CDR3 is CASSSTGGRNQPQHF. CDR3 nucleotide sequence: TGTGCCAGCAGTTCCACAGGGGGACGGAATCAGCCCCAGCATTTT.

A few counts support this clonotype. The V gene is TRBV5-1, the J gene TRBJ1-2; 7 nucleotides line up with TRBD1. Germline CDR1 and CDR2: SGHRS and YFSETQ. The V segment lost 3 bases and the J segment 0 bases; nucleotides outside the gene matches: 5. There are 15 residues in the CDR3. CDR3 in amino acids: CASSSMTGSNYGYTF. The CDR3 DNA is TGCGCCAGCAGCTCGATGACAGGGTCTAACTATGGCTACACCTTC.

The chain couples TRBV7-9 to TRBJ2-6; D not certain. Trimming cost V 8 bases and J 0 bases, with 8 bases left between them. The CDR3 loop spans 14 amino acids. CDR1 and CDR2 from the germline V gene are SEHNR and FQNEAQ (reference sequence). The CDR3 sequence is CASVHPSGANVLTF. CDR3 DNA: TGTGCCAGCGTCCACCCCTCTGGGGCCAACGTCCTGACTTTC.